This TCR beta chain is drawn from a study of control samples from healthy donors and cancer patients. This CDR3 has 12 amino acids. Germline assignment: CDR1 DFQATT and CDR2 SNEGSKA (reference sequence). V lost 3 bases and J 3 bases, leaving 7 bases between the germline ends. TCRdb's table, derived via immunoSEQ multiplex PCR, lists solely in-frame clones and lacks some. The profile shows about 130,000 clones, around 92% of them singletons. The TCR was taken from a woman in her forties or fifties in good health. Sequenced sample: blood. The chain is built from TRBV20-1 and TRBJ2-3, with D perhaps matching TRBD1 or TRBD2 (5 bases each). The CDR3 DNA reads TGCAGTGCTAGTTGGGGGACAGATACGCAGTATTTT. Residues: CSASWGTDTQYF.